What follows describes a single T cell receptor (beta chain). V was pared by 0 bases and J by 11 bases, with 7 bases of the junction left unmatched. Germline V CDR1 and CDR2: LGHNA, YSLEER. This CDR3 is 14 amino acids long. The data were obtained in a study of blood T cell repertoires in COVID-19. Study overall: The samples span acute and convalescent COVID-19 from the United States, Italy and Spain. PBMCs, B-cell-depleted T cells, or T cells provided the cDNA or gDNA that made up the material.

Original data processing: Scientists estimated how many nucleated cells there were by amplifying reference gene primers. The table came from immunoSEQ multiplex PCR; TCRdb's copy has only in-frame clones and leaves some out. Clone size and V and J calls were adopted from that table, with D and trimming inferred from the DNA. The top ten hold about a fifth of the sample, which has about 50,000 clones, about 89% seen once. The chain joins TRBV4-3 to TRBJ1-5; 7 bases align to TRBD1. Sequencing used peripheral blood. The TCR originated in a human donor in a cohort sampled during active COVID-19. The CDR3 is CASSQEQGQGAQHF. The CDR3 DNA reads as TGCGCCAGCAGCCAAGAACAGGGGCAGGGGGCCCAGCATTTT.